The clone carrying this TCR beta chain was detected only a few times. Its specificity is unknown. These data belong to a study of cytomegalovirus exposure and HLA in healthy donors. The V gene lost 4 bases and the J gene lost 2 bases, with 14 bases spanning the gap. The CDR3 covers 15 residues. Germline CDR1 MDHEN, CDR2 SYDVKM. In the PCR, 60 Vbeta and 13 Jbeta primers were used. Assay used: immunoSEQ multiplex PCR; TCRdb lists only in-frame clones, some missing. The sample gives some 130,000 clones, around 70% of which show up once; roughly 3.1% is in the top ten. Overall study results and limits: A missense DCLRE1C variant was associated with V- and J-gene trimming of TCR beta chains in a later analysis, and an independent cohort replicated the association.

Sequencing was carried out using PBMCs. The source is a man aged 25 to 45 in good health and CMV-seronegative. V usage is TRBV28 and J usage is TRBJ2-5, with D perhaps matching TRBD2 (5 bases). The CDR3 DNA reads TGTGCCAGCAGTTCTGGCGGTAGCGAGCAAGAGACCCAGTACTTC. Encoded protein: CASSSGGSEQETQYF.